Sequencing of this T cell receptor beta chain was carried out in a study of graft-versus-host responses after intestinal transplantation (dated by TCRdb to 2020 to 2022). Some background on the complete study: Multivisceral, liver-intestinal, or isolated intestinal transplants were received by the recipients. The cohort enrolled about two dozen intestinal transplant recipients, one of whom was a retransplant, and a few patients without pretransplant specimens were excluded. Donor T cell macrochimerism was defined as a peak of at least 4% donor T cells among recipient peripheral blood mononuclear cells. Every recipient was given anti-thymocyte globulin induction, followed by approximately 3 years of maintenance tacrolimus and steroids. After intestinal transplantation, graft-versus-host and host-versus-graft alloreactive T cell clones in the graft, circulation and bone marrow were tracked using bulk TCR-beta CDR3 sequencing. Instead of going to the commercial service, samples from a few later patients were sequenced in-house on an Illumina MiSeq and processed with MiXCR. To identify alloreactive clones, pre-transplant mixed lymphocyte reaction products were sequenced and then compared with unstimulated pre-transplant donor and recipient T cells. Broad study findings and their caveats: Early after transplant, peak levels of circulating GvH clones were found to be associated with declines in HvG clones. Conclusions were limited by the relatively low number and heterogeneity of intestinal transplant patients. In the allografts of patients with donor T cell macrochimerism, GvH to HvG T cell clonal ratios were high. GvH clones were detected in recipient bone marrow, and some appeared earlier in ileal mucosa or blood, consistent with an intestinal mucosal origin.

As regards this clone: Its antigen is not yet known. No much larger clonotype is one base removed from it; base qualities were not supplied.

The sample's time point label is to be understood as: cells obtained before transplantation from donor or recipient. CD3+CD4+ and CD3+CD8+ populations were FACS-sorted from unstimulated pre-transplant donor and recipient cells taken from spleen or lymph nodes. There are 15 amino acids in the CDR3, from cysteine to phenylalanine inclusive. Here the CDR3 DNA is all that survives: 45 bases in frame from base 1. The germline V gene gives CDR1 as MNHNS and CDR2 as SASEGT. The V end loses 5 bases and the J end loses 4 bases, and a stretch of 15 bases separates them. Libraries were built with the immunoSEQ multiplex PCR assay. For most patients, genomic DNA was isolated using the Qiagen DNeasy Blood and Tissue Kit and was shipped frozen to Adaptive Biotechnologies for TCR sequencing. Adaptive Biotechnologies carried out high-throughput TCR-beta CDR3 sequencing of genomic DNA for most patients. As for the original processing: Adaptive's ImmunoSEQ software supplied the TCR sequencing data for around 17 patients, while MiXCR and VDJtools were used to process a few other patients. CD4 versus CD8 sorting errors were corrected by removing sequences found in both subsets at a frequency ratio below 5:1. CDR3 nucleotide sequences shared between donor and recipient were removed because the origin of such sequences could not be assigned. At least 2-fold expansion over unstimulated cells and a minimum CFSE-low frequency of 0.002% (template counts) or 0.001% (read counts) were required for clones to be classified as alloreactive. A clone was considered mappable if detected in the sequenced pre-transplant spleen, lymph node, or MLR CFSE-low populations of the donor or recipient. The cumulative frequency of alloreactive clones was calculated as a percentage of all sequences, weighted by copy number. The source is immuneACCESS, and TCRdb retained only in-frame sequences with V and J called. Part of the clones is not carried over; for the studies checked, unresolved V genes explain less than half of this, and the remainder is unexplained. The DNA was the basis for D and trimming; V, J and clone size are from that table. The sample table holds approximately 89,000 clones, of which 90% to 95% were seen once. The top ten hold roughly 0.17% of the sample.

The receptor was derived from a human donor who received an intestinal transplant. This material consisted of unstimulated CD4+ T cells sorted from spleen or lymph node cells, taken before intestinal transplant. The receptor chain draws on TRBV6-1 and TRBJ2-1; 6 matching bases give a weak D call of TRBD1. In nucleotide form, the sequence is TGTGCCAGCAGTACCCAGGGGTCGGGATACAATGAGCAGTTCTTC. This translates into CASSTQGSGYNEQFF.